This T cell receptor (beta chain) was profiled in a study of CD8 T cells in ankylosing spondylitis. Findings and caveats of the study: According to the report, clones linked to the disease were significantly enriched in matched synovial fluid samples taken from ankylosing spondylitis patients. In ankylosing spondylitis blood, a motif of roughly eight highly homologous TCR beta variants appeared characteristic.

At least ten counts were recorded for this clonotype. Its antigen is unknown. The junction had 2 bases not matched to a gene; V was cut back by 5 bases and J by 0 bases. The germline CDR1 and CDR2 sequences are DFQATT and SNEGSKA (reference sequence). The CDR3 contains 13 residues. Making use of molecular barcodes, quantitative 5'-RACE generated TCR beta libraries. In TCRdb, the 5' RACE reads were re-called with MiXCR into one record per CDR3 protein. The sample lists some 840,000 distinct CDR3 sequences, over 9.5% occurring once. Sequenced material: blood, either unsorted or a sorted T cell fraction (not recorded which). J is TRBJ2-3 and V is TRBV20-1, with 7 bases matching TRBD1. The sequence derives from a male donor with ankylosing spondylitis. For the CDR3, the DNA is TGCAGTGCTCAGGGGGAGAGCACAGATACGCAGTATTTT. Its protein product is CSAQGESTDTQYF.